Given below is one T cell receptor (beta chain) in context. This clone was counted only a few times. This clone's antigen is unknown. This may stem from a read error, because a much larger clone lies one nucleotide away. This same CDR3 is encoded by further DNA sequences in the sample. Library preparation used PCR. TCRdb records Illumina HiSeq 4000 as the sequencer. High-throughput sequencing was used to profile the TCR beta-chain CDR3 region of every patient. Turning to the authors' computational methods: A classifier to discriminate distant-metastatic papillary thyroid cancer patients was built from CDR3 differences across clinicopathological groups. The Shannon index was used to measure repertoire diversity, and the Morisita-Horn index was used to measure how similar tumor and blood repertoires were. TCRdb trimmed public reads at Q25 via fastp, called clones via MiXCR and kept in-frame beta chains. The V and J calls reflect TCRdb's pipeline rather than the authors' work. The sample table contains tens of thousands of clones; only one count was recorded for 14% of them. Under 8% of the sample belongs to the ten largest clones.

Before undergoing thyroid surgery, none of the patients had been given any kind of treatment. Using T-cell receptor beta sequencing, the researchers looked back retrospectively at clinical samples from patients, gathered between about 2011 and 2018. Its CDR3 holds 17 amino acids, cysteine through phenylalanine. Just the 51-base CDR3 DNA is kept, in frame starting at base 1. Per the germline V gene, SNHLY is the CDR1 and FYNNEI is the CDR2. Trimming leaves V shorter by 5 bases and J shorter by 0 bases, with the junction holding 9 bases beyond the gene matches. This sample stems from a study of metastatic and nonmetastatic thyroid tumors (dated by TCRdb to between 2020 and 2021). Looking at the study overall: Repertoires were compared across peripheral blood and tumor or nodule tissue samples from malignant and benign thyroid patients. Summary of the overall study and its limitations: TCR beta diversity was reported as significantly higher in malignant tumors than in benign nodules, in both blood and tumor samples.

The receptor was derived from a male donor with papillary thyroid cancer or a benign thyroid nodule (not recorded which). Some clones in this sample may be carry-over from other donors' samples. In this chain, TRBV2 is recombined with TRBJ1-5; TRBD1 lines up with 8 middle nucleotides. Sequenced input: blood. The DNA sequence is TGTGCCAGCAGTCCCGGGACAGGTAACCCTAGCAATCAGCCCCAGCATTTT. This is translated as CASSPGTGNPSNQPQHF.